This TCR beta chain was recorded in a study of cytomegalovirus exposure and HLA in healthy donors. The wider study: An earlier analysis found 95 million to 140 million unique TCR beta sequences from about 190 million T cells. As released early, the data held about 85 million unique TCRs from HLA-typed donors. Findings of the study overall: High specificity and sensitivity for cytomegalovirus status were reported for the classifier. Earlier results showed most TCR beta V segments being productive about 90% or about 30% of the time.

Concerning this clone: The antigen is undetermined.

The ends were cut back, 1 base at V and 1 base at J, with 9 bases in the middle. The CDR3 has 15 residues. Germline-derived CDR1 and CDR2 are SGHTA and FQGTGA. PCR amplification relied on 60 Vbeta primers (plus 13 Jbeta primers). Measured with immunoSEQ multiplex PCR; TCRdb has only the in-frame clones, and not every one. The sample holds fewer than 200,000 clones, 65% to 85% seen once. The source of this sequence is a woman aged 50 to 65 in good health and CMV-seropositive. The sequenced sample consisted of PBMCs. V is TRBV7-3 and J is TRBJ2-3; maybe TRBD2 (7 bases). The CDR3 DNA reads TGTGCCAGCAGCTTAATAGGGGGGGGCACAGATACGCAGTATTTT. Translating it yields CASSLIGGGTDTQYF.